The rows below give T cell receptor beta chains drawn from one sample of a study of blood T cell repertoires in COVID-19. The protocol was immunoSEQ multiplex PCR, while the TCRdb copy is restricted to in-frame clones and leaves out a portion. The sample lists about 70,000 clones; around 86% were seen once. Sequencing was performed on peripheral blood. The receptors originated from a human donor in a cohort sampled during active COVID-19. Both conserved end residues are part of each CDR3. D genes are given only for firm matches. Only some rows state a clone size, as once, few, many or a class for expanded clones.

>.|TRBJ1-5|TRBV11-2|.
CASSLEFDQPQHF
TGTGCCAGCAGCTTAGAGTTCGATCAGCCCCAGCATTTT
>.|TRBJ1-2|TRBV7-3|.
CASSQGGNYGYTF
TGTGCCAGCAGCCAAGGAGGGAACTATGGCTACACCTTC
>.|TRBJ2-3|TRBV3-1/TRBV3-2|.
CASSQDWSGLSTDTQYF
TGTGCCAGCAGCCAAGATTGGTCAGGACTTAGCACAGATACGCAGTATTTT
>.|TRBJ1-5|TRBV19|TRBD1
CASAPGQGNQPQHF
TGTGCCAGTGCGCCGGGACAGGGTAATCAGCCCCAGCATTTT
>.|TRBJ1-2|TRBV28|.
CASSRIGGGTLNYGYTF
TGTGCCAGCAGCCGAATCGGGGGAGGGACCCTCAACTATGGCTACACCTTC
>.|TRBJ2-2|TRBV11-3|TRBD1
CASSLQTGPGTGGTGELFF
TGTGCCAGCAGCTTACAAACAGGACCCGGGACAGGGGGCACCGGGGAGCTGTTTTTT
>.|TRBJ1-2|TRBV12-5|TRBD1
CASGFGGTGGDVGGYTF
TGTGCTAGTGGTTTCGGGGGGACAGGGGGCGACGTCGGTGGCTACACCTTC
>.|TRBJ1-1|TRBV7-3|.
CASSSKPGVPEAFF
TGTGCCAGCAGCTCCAAGCCAGGGGTCCCTGAAGCTTTCTTT
>.|TRBJ1-4|TRBV5-5|.
CASSFIGSGEKLFF
TGTGCCAGCAGCTTTATAGGGAGTGGTGAAAAACTGTTTTTT
>few|TRBJ2-1|TRBV4-1|.
CASSQVGGRERNEQFF
TGCGCCAGCAGCCAAGTTGGGGGCAGGGAGAGGAATGAGCAGTTCTTC
>once|TRBJ2-1|TRBV5-6|TRBD2
CASSRGGPRFF
TGTGCCAGCAGCCGGGGGGGGCCCCGGTTCTTC
>.|TRBJ2-3|TRBV5-1|.
CASSLAGDGSTDTQYF
TGCGCCAGCAGCTTGGCGGGGGACGGCAGCACAGATACGCAGTATTTT
>.|TRBJ2-3|TRBV14|TRBD2
CASSQGTSGGATQYF
TGTGCCAGCAGCCAAGGCACTAGCGGGGGGGCCACGCAGTATTTT
>.|TRBJ2-3|TRBV24-1|TRBD1
CATSDWTGGWTDTQYF
TGTGCCACCAGTGATTGGACAGGGGGCTGGACAGATACGCAGTATTTT
>.|TRBJ1-1|TRBV14|.
CASSRGGAYTEAFF
TGTGCCAGCAGCCGTGGGGGGGCTTACACTGAAGCTTTCTTT
>.|TRBJ2-3|TRBV27|TRBD2
CASSLGGGTDTQYF
TGTGCCAGCAGTTTAGGGGGAGGGACAGATACGCAGTATTTT
>.|TRBJ1-5|TRBV28|TRBD1
CASDHRGDQPQHF
TGTGCCTCGGATCACAGGGGAGACCAGCCCCAGCATTTT
>.|TRBJ2-5|TRBV10-1|.
CASSGTRRGLKETQYF
TGCGCCAGCAGCGGAACTAGGAGAGGCCTAAAAGAGACCCAGTACTTC
>.|TRBJ2-2|TRBV19|.
CASSIGSSVLTGELFF
TGTGCCAGTAGTATCGGGTCGTCTGTCTTAACCGGGGAGCTGTTTTTT
>.|TRBJ2-3|TRBV19|TRBD2
CASTSLSPGLAPDTQYF
TGTGCCAGTACCTCACTGAGTCCGGGACTAGCCCCAGATACGCAGTATTTT
>.|TRBJ2-3|TRBV10-3|TRBD2
CAIAAGKGTDTQYF
TGTGCCATTGCAGCGGGGAAGGGGACAGATACGCAGTATTTT
>once|TRBJ1-6|TRBV18|TRBD1
CASSRDSGSPLHF
TGTGCCAGCTCACGGGACAGCGGATCACCCCTCCACTTT
>.|TRBJ2-3|TRBV5-4|TRBD2
CASSSGLAGGPTTDTQYF
TGTGCCAGCAGCTCCGGACTAGCGGGGGGCCCAACCACAGATACGCAGTATTTT
>.|TRBJ1-6|TRBV7-2|TRBD1
CASRGGTGVFSPLHF
TGTGCCAGCAGGGGCGGGACAGGGGTTTTTTCACCCCTCCACTTT
>.|TRBJ1-6|TRBV2|TRBD1
CASRDYRDRGSPLHF
TGTGCCAGCAGGGACTACCGGGACAGGGGTTCACCCCTCCACTTT
>once|TRBJ2-5|TRBV5-6|TRBD1
CASSLGGQGAETQYF
TGTGCCAGCAGCTTGGGAGGACAGGGGGCGGAGACCCAGTACTTC
>once|TRBJ2-1|TRBV2|.
CASSTGWYEQFF
TGTGCCAGCTCCACGGGTTGGTATGAGCAGTTCTTC
>.|TRBJ2-5|TRBV7-8|TRBD2
CASSFGQGLAGEETQYF
TGTGCCAGCAGCTTCGGACAGGGACTAGCGGGGGAAGAGACCCAGTACTTC
>.|TRBJ2-7|TRBV12-3/TRBV12-4|.
CASARGINEQYF
TGTGCCAGCGCGAGGGGGATCAACGAGCAGTACTTC
>.|TRBJ2-3|TRBV7-8|TRBD2
CASSTGLAGALSTDTQYF
TGTGCCAGCAGCACCGGACTAGCGGGGGCCCTTTCCACAGATACGCAGTATTTT
>.|TRBJ2-2|TRBV30|.
CAWSIQFGTGELFF
TGTGCCTGGAGTATTCAGTTTGGTACCGGGGAGCTGTTTTTT
>.|TRBJ2-7|TRBV10-1|TRBD1
CASSTLPPGTGGEQYF
TGCGCCAGCAGTACCCTACCCCCCGGGACAGGGGGCGAGCAGTACTTC
>.|TRBJ1-5|TRBV19|TRBD1
CASNTWDRTNQPQHF
TGTGCCAGTAACACTTGGGACAGGACGAATCAGCCCCAGCATTTT
>.|TRBJ2-1|TRBV5-1|.
CASSLRAGAYNEQFF
TGCGCCAGCAGCTTGAGGGCAGGGGCCTACAATGAGCAGTTCTTC
>few|TRBJ1-4|TRBV7-9|TRBD1
CASSSSTGRLFF
TGTGCCAGCAGCTCCTCGACAGGGCGACTGTTTTTT
>.|TRBJ2-5|TRBV5-1|.
CASSPLQETQYF
TGCGCCAGCAGCCCCCTACAAGAGACCCAGTACTTC
>.|TRBJ2-7|TRBV5-1|.
CASTAFTEPFAYEQYF
TGCGCCAGCACGGCTTTCACGGAGCCCTTTGCCTACGAGCAGTACTTC
>.|TRBJ2-6|TRBV9|.
CASSDYSGANVLTF
TGTGCCAGCAGCGATTACTCTGGGGCCAACGTCCTGACTTTC
>.|TRBJ2-7|TRBV28|TRBD1
CASSSEQGVDEQYF
TGTGCCAGCAGTTCGGAACAGGGGGTGGACGAGCAGTACTTC
>few|TRBJ2-5|TRBV3-1/TRBV3-2|.
CASSLKTPSDQETQYF
TGTGCCAGCAGCCTCAAGACCCCCAGCGACCAAGAGACCCAGTACTTC
>.|TRBJ2-3|TRBV5-4|TRBD2
CASSSGGTSGERVRTDF
TGTGCCAGCAGCTCGGGCGGGACTAGCGGGGAAAGGGTTCGTACGGATTTT
>.|TRBJ1-1|TRBV7-2|.
CASSLGGPKPVEAFF
TGTGCCAGCAGCTTAGGGGGGCCGAAACCTGTAGAAGCTTTCTTT
>.|TRBJ2-3|TRBV12-5|.
CASGFSTDTQYF
TGTGCTAGTGGTTTTTCGACAGATACGCAGTATTTT
>few|TRBJ2-5|TRBV19|.
CASSAGLQETQYF
TGTGCCAGTAGTGCGGGGTTACAAGAGACCCAGTACTTC
>few|TRBJ1-2|TRBV24-1|TRBD1
CATPCPGTGVFGYTF
TGTGCCACCCCCTGCCCTGGGACAGGGGTTTTTGGCTACACCTTC
>.|TRBJ1-5|TRBV6-5|.
CASRAGAYSNQPQHF
TGTGCCAGCAGGGCAGGGGCATATAGCAATCAGCCCCAGCATTTT
>once|TRBJ1-1|TRBV7-2|.
CASSLGRGNTEAFF
TGTGCCAGCAGCTTAGGTAGGGGGAACACTGAAGCTTTCTTT
>.|TRBJ2-5|TRBV20-1|.
CSASGGLETQYF
TGCAGTGCTAGTGGAGGGCTGGAGACCCAGTACTTC
>.|TRBJ1-2|TRBV5-1|.
CASSLGQDPYGYTF
TGCGCCAGCAGCTTGGGACAGGACCCCTATGGCTACACCTTC
>.|TRBJ1-4|TRBV2|.
CASSPGGRRTSKLFF
TGTGCCAGCAGTCCGGGGGGACGTCGGACTTCAAAACTGTTTTTT
>.|TRBJ1-1|TRBV7-9|.
CASSFVGDTEAFF
TGTGCCAGCAGCTTCGTAGGGGACACTGAAGCTTTCTTT
>.|TRBJ2-3|TRBV6-5|TRBD2
CASSGTSGPTDTQYF
TGTGCCAGCAGCGGGACTAGCGGCCCCACAGATACGCAGTATTTT
>.|TRBJ2-2|TRBV24-1|TRBD2
CATSDAGTSGHSGELFF
TGTGCCACCAGTGATGCCGGGACTAGCGGTCACAGCGGGGAGCTGTTTTTT
>.|TRBJ2-3|TRBV5-8|.
CASTRHRDTYTDTQYF
TGTGCCAGCACCCGGCACCGGGACACCTACACAGATACGCAGTATTTT
>.|TRBJ1-1|TRBV5-4|.
CASSLGSLNTEAFF
TGTGCCAGCAGCTTGGGCAGTTTGAACACTGAAGCTTTCTTT
>.|TRBJ2-5|TRBV5-1|TRBD1
CASGQGPQHLQETQYF
TGCGCCAGCGGACAGGGACCCCAACACCTACAAGAGACCCAGTACTTC
>.|TRBJ2-5|TRBV7-2|TRBD2
CASSFPTSGGGETQYF
TGTGCCAGCAGCTTCCCGACTAGCGGGGGGGGAGAGACCCAGTACTTC
>.|TRBJ2-3|TRBV4-1|TRBD2
CASSQENSGGAGVDTQYF
TGCGCCAGCAGCCAAGAAAATAGCGGGGGGGCCGGAGTAGATACGCAGTATTTT
>.|TRBJ2-5|TRBV5-1|TRBD1
CASSPQGGETQYF
TGCGCCAGCAGCCCACAGGGGGGAGAGACCCAGTACTTC
>.|TRBJ2-3|TRBV7-6|.
CASSETGKTSTDTQYF
TGTGCCAGCAGCGAAACAGGGAAAACTAGCACAGATACGCAGTATTTT